This TCR beta chain is drawn from a study of CD8 T cells in ankylosing spondylitis. The authors made TCR beta libraries by quantitative 5'-RACE with molecular barcodes. A single record per CDR3 protein comes from TCRdb applying MiXCR to the 5' RACE reads. This sample yields about 250,000 distinct CDR3 sequences, of which about 24% are seen a single time; more than 0.6% belongs to the top ten. Material for sequencing was blood, either unsorted or a sorted T cell fraction (not recorded which). This receptor was identified in a male donor with ankylosing spondylitis or in good health (not recorded which).

CDR3 coding DNA: TGTGCCAGCAGCTTCCAGGGCACCCCAATTTTCCCCTTCTTC. Translation: CASSFQGTPIFPFF. This chain connects TRBV7-2 to TRBJ2-1, with a tentative D call TRBD1 (5 bases). The CDR3 contains 14 residues. The V gene's germline CDR1 is SGHTA and CDR2 FQGNSA. V was cut by 3 bases and J by 16 bases, with 22 bases left in between.